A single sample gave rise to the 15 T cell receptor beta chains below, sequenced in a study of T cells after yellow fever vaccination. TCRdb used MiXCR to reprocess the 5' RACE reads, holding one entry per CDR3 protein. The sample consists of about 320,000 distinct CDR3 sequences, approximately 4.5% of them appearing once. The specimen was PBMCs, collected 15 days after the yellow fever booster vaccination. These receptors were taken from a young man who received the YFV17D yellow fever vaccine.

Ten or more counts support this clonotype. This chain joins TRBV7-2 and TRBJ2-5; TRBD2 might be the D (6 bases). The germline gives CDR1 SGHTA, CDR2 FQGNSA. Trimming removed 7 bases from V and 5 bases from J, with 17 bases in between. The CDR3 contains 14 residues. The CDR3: CASKPRRERETQYF. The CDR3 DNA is TGTGCCAGCAAGCCACGGAGGGAGCGCGAGACCCAGTACTTC.

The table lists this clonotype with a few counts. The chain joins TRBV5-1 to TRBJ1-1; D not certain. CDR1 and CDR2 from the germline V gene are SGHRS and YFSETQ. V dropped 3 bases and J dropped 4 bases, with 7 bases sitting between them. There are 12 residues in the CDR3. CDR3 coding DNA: TGCGCCAGCAGCTGGGTAGGCACTGAAGCTTTCTTT. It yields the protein CASSWVGTEAFF.

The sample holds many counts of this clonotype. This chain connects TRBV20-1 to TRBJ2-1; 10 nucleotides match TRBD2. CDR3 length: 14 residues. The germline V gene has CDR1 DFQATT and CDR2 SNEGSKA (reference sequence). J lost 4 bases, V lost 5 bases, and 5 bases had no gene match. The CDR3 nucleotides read TGCAGTGCTGCCGGACTAGCGGAATACAATGAGCAGTTCTTC. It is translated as CSAAGLAEYNEQFF.

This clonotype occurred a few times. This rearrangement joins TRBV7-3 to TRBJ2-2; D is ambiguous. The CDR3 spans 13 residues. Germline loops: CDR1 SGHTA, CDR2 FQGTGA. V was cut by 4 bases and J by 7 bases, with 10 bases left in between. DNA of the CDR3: TGTGCCAGCAGCTCCTTCATGAACGGGGAGCTGTTTTTT. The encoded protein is CASSSFMNGELFF.

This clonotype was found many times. CDR3 DNA sequence: TGCGCCAGCAGCCAAGACTACACGGGGGGGTACGAGCAGTACTTC. Amino acids: CASSQDYTGGYEQYF. V usage is TRBV4-3 and J usage is TRBJ2-7, with 8 bases identical to TRBD2. Unmatched junction bases numbered 5, after V lost 0 bases and J lost 4 bases. CDR3 length: 15 amino acids. The germline V gene has CDR1 LGHNA and CDR2 YSLEER.

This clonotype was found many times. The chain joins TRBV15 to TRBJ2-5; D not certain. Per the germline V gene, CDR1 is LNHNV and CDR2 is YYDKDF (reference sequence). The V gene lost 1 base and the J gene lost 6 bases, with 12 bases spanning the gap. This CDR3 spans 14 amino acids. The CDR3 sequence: CATSRGLVGKTQYF. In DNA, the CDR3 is TGTGCCACCAGCAGAGGTCTAGTGGGGAAGACCCAGTACTTC. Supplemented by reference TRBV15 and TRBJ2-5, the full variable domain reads DAMVIQNPRYQVTQFGKPVTLSCSQTLNHNVMYWYQQKSSQAPKLLFHYYDKDFNNEADTPDNFQSRRPNTSFCFLDIRSPGLGDTAMYLCATSRGLVGKTQYFGPGTRLLVL.

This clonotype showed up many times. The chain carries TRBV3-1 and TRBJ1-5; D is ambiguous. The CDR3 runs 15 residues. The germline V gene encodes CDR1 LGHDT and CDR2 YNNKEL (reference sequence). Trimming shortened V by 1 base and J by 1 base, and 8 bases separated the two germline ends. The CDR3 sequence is CASSQVGGSNQPQHF. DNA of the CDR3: TGTGCCAGCAGCCAAGTAGGCGGGAGCAATCAGCCCCAGCATTTT.

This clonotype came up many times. The CDR3 loop reads CSARGVKGQETQYF. The DNA for the CDR3 is TGCAGTGCTAGAGGGGTCAAAGGTCAAGAGACCCAGTACTTC. This chain uses TRBV20-1 with TRBJ2-5; D gene unclear. The CDR3 length is 14 residues. Between the trimmed V and J ends, which lost 1 base and 2 bases, there was a span of 11 bases. Germline V CDR1 and CDR2: DFQATT, SNEGSKA (reference sequence).

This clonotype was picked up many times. The DNA of the CDR3 is TGTGCCAGCAGTCTCGGGCCCGGTGGAACCGGGGAGCTGTTTTTT. Translating it yields CASSLGPGGTGELFF. The chain is built from TRBV12-3 or TRBV12-4 and TRBJ2-2, with unresolved D. V was trimmed by 5 bases and J by 5 bases, leaving 15 bases between them. The CDR3 totals 15 residues.

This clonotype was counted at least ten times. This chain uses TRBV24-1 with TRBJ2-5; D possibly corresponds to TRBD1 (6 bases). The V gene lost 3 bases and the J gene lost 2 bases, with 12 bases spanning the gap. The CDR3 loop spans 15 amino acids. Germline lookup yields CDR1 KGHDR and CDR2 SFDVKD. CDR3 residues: CATSDTGQRQETQYF. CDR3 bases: TGTGCCACCAGTGATACAGGACAGCGACAAGAGACCCAGTACTTC.

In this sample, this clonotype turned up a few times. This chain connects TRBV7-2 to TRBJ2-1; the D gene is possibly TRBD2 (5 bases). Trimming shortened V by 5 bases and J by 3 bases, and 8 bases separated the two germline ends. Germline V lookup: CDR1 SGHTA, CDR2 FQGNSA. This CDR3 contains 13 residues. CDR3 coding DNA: TGTGCCAGCAGCCCCGCGGGCTACAATGAGCAGTTCTTC. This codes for CASSPAGYNEQFF.

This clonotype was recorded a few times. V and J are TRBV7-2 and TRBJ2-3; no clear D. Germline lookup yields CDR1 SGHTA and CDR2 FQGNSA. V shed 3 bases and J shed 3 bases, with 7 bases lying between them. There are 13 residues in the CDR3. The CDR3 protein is CASSFYTTDTQYF. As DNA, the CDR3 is TGTGCCAGCAGCTTTTATACGACAGATACGCAGTATTTT.

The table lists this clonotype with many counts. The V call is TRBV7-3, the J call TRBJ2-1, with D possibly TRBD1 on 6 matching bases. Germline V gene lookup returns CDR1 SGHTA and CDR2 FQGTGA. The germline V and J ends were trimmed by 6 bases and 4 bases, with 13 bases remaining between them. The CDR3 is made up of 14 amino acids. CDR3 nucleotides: TGTGCCAGCAGTCAGAGGGGGTATTACAATGAGCAGTTCTTC. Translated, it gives CASSQRGYYNEQFF.

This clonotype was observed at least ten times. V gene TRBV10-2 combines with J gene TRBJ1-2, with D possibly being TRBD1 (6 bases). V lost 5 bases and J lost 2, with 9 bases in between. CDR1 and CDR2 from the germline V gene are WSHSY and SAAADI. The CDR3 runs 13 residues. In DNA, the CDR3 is TGCGCCAGCAGTAACAGGGAGAACTATGGCTACACCTTC. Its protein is CASSNRENYGYTF.

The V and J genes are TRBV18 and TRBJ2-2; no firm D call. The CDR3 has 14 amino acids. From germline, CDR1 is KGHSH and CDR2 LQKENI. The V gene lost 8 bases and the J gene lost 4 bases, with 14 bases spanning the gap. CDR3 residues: CASPIWDRTGELFF. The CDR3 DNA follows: TGTGCCAGCCCAATCTGGGATCGCACCGGGGAGCTGTTTTTT.